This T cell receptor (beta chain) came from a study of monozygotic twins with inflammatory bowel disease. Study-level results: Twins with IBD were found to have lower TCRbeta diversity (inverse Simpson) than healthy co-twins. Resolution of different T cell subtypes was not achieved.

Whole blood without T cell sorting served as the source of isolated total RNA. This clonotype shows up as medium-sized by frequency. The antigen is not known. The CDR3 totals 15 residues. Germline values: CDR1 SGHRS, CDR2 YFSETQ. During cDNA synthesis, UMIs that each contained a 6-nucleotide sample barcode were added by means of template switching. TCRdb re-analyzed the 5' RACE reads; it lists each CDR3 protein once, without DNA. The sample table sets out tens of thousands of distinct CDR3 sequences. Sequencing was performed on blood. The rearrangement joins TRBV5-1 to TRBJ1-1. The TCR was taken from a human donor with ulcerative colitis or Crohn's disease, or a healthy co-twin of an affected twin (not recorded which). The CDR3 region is CASSLAPGMNTEAFF.